The present TCR beta chain was sequenced within a study of shared clonotypes between healthy human individuals. Whole-study results and caveats: A limitation of the genetic and exposure-history diversity represented arose from few donors.

Naive CD8 cells lacked CD45RO and underwent positive selection for CCR7, leaving out terminally differentiated effector memory CD45RA+ cells. For sorted subsets, 150 to 250 ng DNA per replicate equaled tens of thousands of T cell genomes. Measured with immunoSEQ multiplex PCR; TCRdb has only the in-frame clones, and not every one. This table holds about 580,000 clones, 95% to 98% found once. The sample holds one count of this clone. Its antigen is not known. The sequenced sample consisted of naive CD8+ T cells sorted from blood. The clonotype was recovered from a man in his thirties or forties in good health.

The CDR3 sequence: CSVEPRTGDDGEQFF. The CDR3, as DNA: TGCAGCGTTGAGCCGCGGACAGGGGATGATGGTGAGCAGTTCTTC. V is TRBV29-1 and J is TRBJ2-1, with 9 bases matching TRBD1. The CDR3 spans 15 residues. Germline V gene lookup returns CDR1 SQVTM and CDR2 ANQGSEA. V shed 3 bases, J shed 9 bases, and the junction held 12 bases outside the gene matches.